This T cell receptor beta chain was profiled in a study of cytomegalovirus exposure and HLA in healthy donors. Broader study findings: The study found most TCR sequences rare, yet found some public TCRs in many donors. Later analysis associated a missense DCLRE1C variant with TCR beta V- and J-gene trimming. Common viral pathogens seemed, in a later analysis, to connect with several of the most significant clusters. Reportedly, TCR beta sequences accurately predicted HLA-A and HLA-B alleles in most subjects.

60 Vbeta and 13 Jbeta primers were used in PCR. Clones were read by immunoSEQ multiplex PCR, and TCRdb kept only the in-frame ones, dropping some. The repertoire has around 130,000 clones, 80% of them found once; the top ten carry around 3.3%. CDR3 length: 14 amino acids. The V and J ends lost 1 base and 9 bases respectively, with 13 bases between them. Germline CDR1 and CDR2: LNHDA and SQIVND (reference sequence). As regards this clone: No antigen is known for it.

Input material: PBMCs. The source of this sequence is a male donor in good health and CMV-seronegative. The chain combines TRBV19 with TRBJ2-1; unclear D gene. The CDR3 nucleotides read TGTGCCAGTAGTATAGTGGGCACGGTAGGTGAGCAGTTCTTC. It is translated as CASSIVGTVGEQFF.